This TCR beta chain was captured in a study of early stage breast cancer tumors. Study context: Seven or eight ER+/PR+/HER2- tumors were invasive ductal; a few were invasive lobular. Average read coverage per sample was approximately 10-fold. Study-level points and caveats: Most shared enriched TCRB sequences were commonly generated ones.

Sequencing was performed with immunoSEQ multiplex PCR; in TCRdb, only in-frame clones are kept and a portion is missing. The sample contains about 72,000 clones, roughly 84% of which appear only once. Notes on this clone: Its specificity is unknown.

The CDR3 sequence is 15 residues long. V lost 0 bases and J 0 bases, leaving 8 bases between the germline ends. The V gene's germline CDR1 is MDHEN and CDR2 SYDVKM. The specimen was blood. V usage is TRBV28 and J usage is TRBJ1-1, with D tentatively TRBD1 (6 bases). This receptor was taken from a person aged 55-75 years with breast cancer. DNA for the CDR3: TGTGCCAGCAGTTTATGGGACAGCTTGAACACTGAAGCTTTCTTT. It codes for CASSLWDSLNTEAFF.